This T cell receptor beta chain was profiled in a study of blood T cell repertoires in COVID-19. Study information: There were acute and convalescent COVID-19 samples, and they came from the United States, Italy and Spain. Nucleic acid was either cDNA or gDNA, and it came from T cells, B-cell-depleted T cells, or PBMCs.

As processed by the authors: Scientists estimated how many nucleated cells there were by amplifying reference gene primers. This table comes from immunoSEQ multiplex PCR, and its TCRdb copy is limited to in-frame clones, with some not included. V and J calls and clone size are those listed in that table; D and trimming were worked out from the DNA. Of about 140,000 clones listed, 75% to 90% are singletons. The length of the CDR3 is 11 residues. Trimming took off 4 bases at V and 5 bases at J, with 8 bases between the two ends. Germline V CDR1 and CDR2: DFQATT, SNEGSKA (reference sequence). V usage is TRBV20-1 and J usage is TRBJ2-5; D is unclear. The receptor was derived from a woman older than 75 with acute or convalescent COVID-19. Sequencing input: peripheral blood. The CDR3 DNA follows: TGCAGTGCTATGGCCACCGAGACCCAGTACTTC. It translates to CSAMATETQYF.